These 7 T cell receptor beta chains were all obtained from the same sample, sequenced in a study of blood T cell repertoires in COVID-19. The protocol was immunoSEQ multiplex PCR, while the TCRdb copy is restricted to in-frame clones and leaves out a portion. The sample includes 250,000 to 350,000 clones, around nine tenths of them seen just once. Material: PBMCs or T cells enriched from blood (not recorded which). The receptors derive from a woman in her fifties or sixties in a cohort exposed to, infected with or recovered from COVID-19 (not recorded which).

The chain uses TRBV9 and TRBJ2-5; TRBD1 matches at 11 bases. The germline gives CDR1 SGDLS, CDR2 YYNGEE. V gave up 3 bases and J gave up 1 base; unmatched junction bases: 5. The CDR3 is made up of 16 amino acids. The CDR3, as DNA: TGTGCCAGCAGCGACGGGGACAGGGGGACCCAAGAGACCCAGTACTTC. Its translation: CASSDGDRGTQETQYF. The variable domain in full, with the rest retrieved from reference TRBV9 and TRBJ2-5, is DSGVTQTPKHLITATGQRVTLRCSPRSGDLSVYWYQQSLDQGLQFLIQYYNGEERAKGNILERFSAQQFPDLHSELNLSSLELGDSALYFCASSDGDRGTQETQYFGPGTRLLVL.

The CDR3 reads CASSYMGTGLLSDEQFF. Here the CDR3 DNA reads TGTGCCAGCAGTTACATGGGAACCGGACTTTTGAGCGATGAGCAGTTCTTC. The genes are TRBV6-2 or TRBV6-3 and TRBJ2-1, with a weak D call TRBD2 (5 bases). This CDR3 has 17 amino acids. From germline, CDR1 is MNHEY and CDR2 SVGEGT. The V gene lost 2 bases and the J gene lost 8 bases, with 22 bases spanning the gap.

The gene calls are TRBV7-6 and TRBJ2-3; 8 positions agree with TRBD2. CDR3 length: 16 amino acids. Germline assignment: CDR1 SGHVS and CDR2 FNYEAQ. V lost 1 base, J lost 3 bases, and 6 bases stayed unmatched. The CDR3 DNA sequence: TGTGCCAGCAGCTTAGGGTCGACGGGAGGGACAGATACGCAGTATTTT. Translation gives CASSLGSTGGTDTQYF.

The rearrangement links TRBV7-3 to TRBJ2-5; a weak D match, TRBD1 (6 bases). The germline gives CDR1 SGHTA, CDR2 FQGTGA. The CDR3 is made up of 13 amino acids. V was trimmed by 4 bases and J by 5 bases, leaving 11 bases between them. The CDR3 nucleotides are TGTGCCAGCAGCTCAGGGGTTCTCGAGACCCAGTACTTC. Its translation: CASSSGVLETQYF.

The chain recombines TRBV24-1 with TRBJ2-1; TRBD2 aligns across 7 bases. Unmatched junction bases numbered 9, after V lost 8 bases and J lost 0 bases. The germline V gene encodes CDR1 KGHDR and CDR2 SFDVKD. The CDR3 covers 16 residues. CDR3 coding DNA: TGTGCCACCATGGGCAGCGGGGCGAGCTCCTACAATGAGCAGTTCTTC. Translated: CATMGSGASSYNEQFF.

V and J are TRBV19 and TRBJ1-2; no firm D call. CDR3 length: 14 residues. The V gene's germline CDR1 is LNHDA and CDR2 SQIVND (reference sequence). Trimming took off 0 bases at V and 1 base at J, with 6 bases between the two ends. Here the CDR3 DNA reads TGTGCCAGTAGTATAGATCTCGGTAACTATGGCTACACCTTC. This sequence encodes CASSIDLGNYGYTF.

The V and J genes are TRBV7-9 and TRBJ1-1, with TRBD1 matching over 8 bases. V shed 2 bases, J shed 0 bases, and the junction held 11 bases outside the gene matches. Germline V gene data show CDR1 as SEHNR and CDR2 as FQNEAQ (reference sequence). The CDR3 is 18 residues long. Here the CDR3 reads CASSLPSRGHSLNTEAFF. The CDR3 region has the DNA TGTGCCAGCAGCTTACCCAGCAGGGGGCATTCTTTGAACACTGAAGCTTTCTTT.